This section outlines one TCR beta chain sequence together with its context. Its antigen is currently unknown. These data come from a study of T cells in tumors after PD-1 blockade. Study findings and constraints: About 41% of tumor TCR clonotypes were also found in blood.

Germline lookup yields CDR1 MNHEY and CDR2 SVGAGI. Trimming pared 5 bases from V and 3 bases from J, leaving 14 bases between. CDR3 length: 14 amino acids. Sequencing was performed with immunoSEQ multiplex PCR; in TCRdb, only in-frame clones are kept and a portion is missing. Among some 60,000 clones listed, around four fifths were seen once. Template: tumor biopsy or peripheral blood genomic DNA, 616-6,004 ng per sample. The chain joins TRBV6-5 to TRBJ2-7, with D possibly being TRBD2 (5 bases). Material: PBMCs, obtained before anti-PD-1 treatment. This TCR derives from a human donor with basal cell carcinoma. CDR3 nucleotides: TGTGCCAGCAGTCCCCAGGAGGCCCACTACGAGCAGTACTTC. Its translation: CASSPQEAHYEQYF.